These T cell receptor beta chains were read from a single sample in a study of naive and memory T cell subsets. TCRdb recomputed calls from the UMI-ligation and nested PCR reads with MiXCR, one row per CDR3 protein. The repertoire holds 120,000 to 150,000 distinct CDR3 sequences, with roughly 22% as singletons. Sequencing was done on a sample of naive CD4+ T cells from blood. These TCRs come from a human donor in good health. CDR3s include the opening cysteine and the closing phenylalanine or tryptophan. Each record gives: D gene, J gene, clone size, V gene, CDR3 DNA, CDR3 protein. The D gene is left open where the match is weak. Expanded clones get a size class; other rows say once, few or many, or leave the size out.

NA | TRBJ2-1 | few | TRBV24-1 | TGTGCCACCAGTTTAAGGGTAGGGGAGCAGTTCTTC | CATSLRVGEQFF
TRBD1 | TRBJ2-7 | NA | TRBV7-2 | TGTGCCAGCAGCTTAGCCGGGACAGTCGGCGAGCAGTACTTC | CASSLAGTVGEQYF
NA | TRBJ1-5 | few | TRBV19 | TGTGCCAGTACCCGCCTCCGGGACACAAGCAATCAGCCCCAGCATTTT | CASTRLRDTSNQPQHF
NA | TRBJ2-3 | few | TRBV6-1 | TGTGCCAGCAGTATGATTAGGGGGGCAGATACGCAGTATTTT | CASSMIRGADTQYF
NA | TRBJ1-4 | NA | TRBV5-5 | TGTGCCAGCAGTTCCCAGCTAGGGCGGGCTAATGAAAAACTGTTTTTT | CASSSQLGRANEKLFF
NA | TRBJ1-1 | NA | TRBV5-1 | TGCGCCAGCAGCTTGAGGCGGGCGGACACTGAAGCTTTCTTT | CASSLRRADTEAFF
TRBD2 | TRBJ2-1 | few | TRBV28 | TGTGCCAGCAGATTAAGAGCGGGAGGGCGTGGTGAGCAGTTCTTC | CASRLRAGGRGEQFF
NA | TRBJ2-1 | NA | TRBV10-3 | TGTGCCATCAGTGGAGGGGGGCGTGATGAGCAGTTCTTC | CAISGGGRDEQFF
NA | TRBJ2-7 | few | TRBV9 | TGTGCCAGCAGCCCCTTAGTTAGTTTCTACGAGCAGTACTTC | CASSPLVSFYEQYF
NA | TRBJ2-7 | NA | TRBV28 | TGTGCCAGCAGTTTACAGGGTCAGCAGTACTTC | CASSLQGQQYF
TRBD1 | TRBJ1-4 | many | TRBV19 | TGTGCCAGTAGTACCGGGACAGTGGACGAAAAACTGTTTTTT | CASSTGTVDEKLFF
NA | TRBJ2-5 | NA | TRBV28 | TGTGCCAGCAGTTTCATCGGCAGGGGGGGAGCAGAGACCCAGTACTTC | CASSFIGRGGAETQYF
NA | TRBJ1-5 | few | TRBV6-5 | TGTGCCAGCAGTTACTCGCGGTTTGGGCAGCCCCAGCATTTT | CASSYSRFGQPQHF
TRBD2 | TRBJ2-1 | NA | TRBV2 | TGTGCCAGCAGTACTAAACTAGCGGGGCACAATGAGCAGTTCTTC | CASSTKLAGHNEQFF
TRBD1 | TRBJ2-5 | NA | TRBV18 | TGTGCCAGCTCATCGGGACAGAAAGAGACCCAGTACTTC | CASSSGQKETQYF
TRBD1 | TRBJ1-1 | once | TRBV28 | TGTGCCAGCAGTTTGGTTTCTGGACAGGGTTATGCTGAAGCTTTCTTT | CASSLVSGQGYAEAFF
TRBD1 | TRBJ1-5 | NA | TRBV20-1 | TGCAGTGCTAGCCTCCCCAGGGGGCCAAATCAGCCCCAGCATTTT | CSASLPRGPNQPQHF
NA | TRBJ2-5 | NA | TRBV5-1 | TGCGCCAGCAGCTTGCCGGAGAGTGGGGGAGAGACCCAGTACTTC | CASSLPESGGETQYF
NA | TRBJ2-1 | many | TRBV10-3 | TGTGCCATCAGTGAGATGGGGTTTCAGCAGTTCTTC | CAISEMGFQQFF
NA | TRBJ1-1 | once | TRBV15 | TGTGCCACCAGCAGCCCGAACACTGAAGCTTTCTTT | CATSSPNTEAFF
NA | TRBJ2-3 | many | TRBV7-6 | TGTGCCAGCAGCTTAATGCCGGGATACACAGATACGCAGTATTTT | CASSLMPGYTDTQYF
TRBD1 | TRBJ1-3 | NA | TRBV25-1 | TGTGCCAGCAGCTCAGGGGGTGGAAACACCATATATTTT | CASSSGGGNTIYF
TRBD1 | TRBJ1-6 | NA | TRBV7-2 | TGTGCCAGCAGCTTGGACAGGGCTAATTCACCCCTCCACTTT | CASSLDRANSPLHF
NA | TRBJ1-1 | few | TRBV2 | TGTGCCAGCAGTGTAGGGGACACCATGAACACTGAAGCTTTCTTT | CASSVGDTMNTEAFF
TRBD2 | TRBJ2-2 | NA | TRBV6-6 | TGTGCCACGCGACTAGCGGGGATCACCGGGGAGCTGTTTTTT | CATRLAGITGELFF
TRBD2 | TRBJ2-5 | few | TRBV29-1 | TGCAGCGTTCGGGGGGGTCAAGAGACCCAGTACTTC | CSVRGGQETQYF
NA | TRBJ2-3 | NA | TRBV28 | TGTGCCAGCAGTTCAAACCCAGATACGCAGTATTTT | CASSSNPDTQYF
NA | TRBJ1-2 | few | TRBV7-3 | TGTGCCAGCAGCTTAGCAGGGACCTATGGCTACACCTTC | CASSLAGTYGYTF
TRBD1 | TRBJ1-6 | NA | TRBV5-6 | TGTGCCAGCAGACCCGACAGGGTTAATTCACCCCTCCACTTT | CASRPDRVNSPLHF
TRBD2 | TRBJ2-1 | NA | TRBV12-3/TRBV12-4 | TGTGCCAGCAGAGCTACCGGGACTAGCGGAGGAAAGGCCTACAATGAGCAGTTCTTC | CASRATGTSGGKAYNEQFF
NA | TRBJ2-1 | many | TRBV20-1 | TGCAGTGCTAGAGTACCTTGGCAGGGTGGGGATGAGCAGTTCTTC | CSARVPWQGGDEQFF
TRBD1 | TRBJ1-1 | few | TRBV3-1 | TGTGCCAGCAGCCCGACAGGGGCGAACACTGAAGCTTTCTTT | CASSPTGANTEAFF
NA | TRBJ2-2 | many | TRBV29-1 | TGCAGCGTTGTCCGAGGGGGGGAGCTGTTTTTT | CSVVRGGELFF
TRBD1 | TRBJ1-1 | many | TRBV20-1 | TGCAGTGCTTCCGACAGGGCGAACACTGAAGCTTTCTTT | CSASDRANTEAFF
NA | TRBJ1-5 | NA | TRBV19 | TGTGCCAGTAGTATATTGGCAGGCCCCGTGGAGCCCCAGCATTTT | CASSILAGPVEPQHF
TRBD2 | TRBJ2-1 | few | TRBV5-1 | TGCGCCAGCAGCGTCCTAGCGGGAGGGCCGGGCAATGAGCAGTTCTTC | CASSVLAGGPGNEQFF
NA | TRBJ2-4 | NA | TRBV7-9 | TGTGCCAGCAGCTTAGGACACTCGCGGGCCAAAAACATTCAGTACTTC | CASSLGHSRAKNIQYF
TRBD2 | TRBJ2-1 | NA | TRBV29-1 | TGCAGCCCCCGACTAGCGGGAAGTTACAATGAGCAGTTCTTC | CSPRLAGSYNEQFF
NA | TRBJ2-4 | few | TRBV12-3/TRBV12-4 | TGTGCCAGTTCCGGGTTAGCCAAAAACATTCAGTACTTC | CASSGLAKNIQYF
NA | TRBJ1-1 | few | TRBV27 | TGTGCCAGCAGTTTTTCCCCACCCCAGGGGATGAACACTGAAGCTTTCTTT | CASSFSPPQGMNTEAFF
NA | TRBJ1-1 | few | TRBV10-3 | TGTGCCATCAGGCTGACAGAAAACACTGAAGCTTTCTTT | CAIRLTENTEAFF
NA | TRBJ2-1 | NA | TRBV10-2 | TGCGCCAGCAAACGCGGGATAGGAAGGGATGAGCAGTTCTTC | CASKRGIGRDEQFF
NA | TRBJ2-1 | many | TRBV7-2 | TGTGCCAGCAGCTTAGGAACAGGGTTCGATGAGCAGTTCTTC | CASSLGTGFDEQFF
NA | TRBJ2-1 | many | TRBV7-9 | TGTGCCAGCAGTCTCCGGACAGTCTACAATGAGCAGTTCTTC | CASSLRTVYNEQFF
NA | TRBJ1-2 | NA | TRBV6-6 | TGTGCCAGCAGTTTACAGGAGATTGATGGCTACACCTTC | CASSLQEIDGYTF
TRBD2 | TRBJ2-1 | few | TRBV27 | TGTGCCAGCAGTTCCCCTAGCGGGAGTGGCAATGAGCAGTTCTTC | CASSSPSGSGNEQFF
TRBD1 | TRBJ2-7 | NA | TRBV18 | TGTGCCAGCTCACCGACAGGGAACTACGAGCAGTACTTC | CASSPTGNYEQYF
NA | TRBJ2-2 | NA | TRBV24-1 | TGTGCCACCAGGGCCACGGGGAGAGGCACCACCGGGGAGCTGTTTTTT | CATRATGRGTTGELFF
NA | TRBJ1-5 | NA | TRBV7-2 | TGTGCCAGCAGCTTAGCGGAGGCCATAAATCAGCCCCAGCATTTT | CASSLAEAINQPQHF
NA | TRBJ1-6 | NA | TRBV27 | TGTGCCAGCAGTTCTCCAGGACCAGAACAGAAAAGCTCCTATAATTCACCCCTCCACTTT | CASSSPGPEQKSSYNSPLHF
NA | TRBJ2-5 | few | TRBV4-1 | TGCGCCAGCAGCCAAGATGTGGGGAGGGAGACCCAGTACTTC | CASSQDVGRETQYF